Described below is a single TCR beta chain sequence and its context. Method: immunoSEQ multiplex PCR; TCRdb's copy keeps in-frame clones and lacks some. The data contain about 85,000 clones, roughly 94% of them seen just once; the ten biggest clones take up 18%. The sample comes from a study of siplizumab effects on memory and regulatory T cells. There are 17 residues in the CDR3. Trimming removed 3 bases from V and 0 bases from J, with 15 bases in between. Looked up from germline, CDR1 is KGHSY and CDR2 is FQNENV. The sequenced sample consisted of CD8+ T cells sorted from blood. This sequence was found in a human donor in good health. This chain uses TRBV16 with TRBJ2-1; D remains ambiguous. CDR3 sequence reads: CASSQVYRQSSYNEQFF. The CDR3 coding sequence is TGTGCCAGCAGCCAGGTGTATAGGCAGAGCTCCTACAATGAGCAGTTCTTC.